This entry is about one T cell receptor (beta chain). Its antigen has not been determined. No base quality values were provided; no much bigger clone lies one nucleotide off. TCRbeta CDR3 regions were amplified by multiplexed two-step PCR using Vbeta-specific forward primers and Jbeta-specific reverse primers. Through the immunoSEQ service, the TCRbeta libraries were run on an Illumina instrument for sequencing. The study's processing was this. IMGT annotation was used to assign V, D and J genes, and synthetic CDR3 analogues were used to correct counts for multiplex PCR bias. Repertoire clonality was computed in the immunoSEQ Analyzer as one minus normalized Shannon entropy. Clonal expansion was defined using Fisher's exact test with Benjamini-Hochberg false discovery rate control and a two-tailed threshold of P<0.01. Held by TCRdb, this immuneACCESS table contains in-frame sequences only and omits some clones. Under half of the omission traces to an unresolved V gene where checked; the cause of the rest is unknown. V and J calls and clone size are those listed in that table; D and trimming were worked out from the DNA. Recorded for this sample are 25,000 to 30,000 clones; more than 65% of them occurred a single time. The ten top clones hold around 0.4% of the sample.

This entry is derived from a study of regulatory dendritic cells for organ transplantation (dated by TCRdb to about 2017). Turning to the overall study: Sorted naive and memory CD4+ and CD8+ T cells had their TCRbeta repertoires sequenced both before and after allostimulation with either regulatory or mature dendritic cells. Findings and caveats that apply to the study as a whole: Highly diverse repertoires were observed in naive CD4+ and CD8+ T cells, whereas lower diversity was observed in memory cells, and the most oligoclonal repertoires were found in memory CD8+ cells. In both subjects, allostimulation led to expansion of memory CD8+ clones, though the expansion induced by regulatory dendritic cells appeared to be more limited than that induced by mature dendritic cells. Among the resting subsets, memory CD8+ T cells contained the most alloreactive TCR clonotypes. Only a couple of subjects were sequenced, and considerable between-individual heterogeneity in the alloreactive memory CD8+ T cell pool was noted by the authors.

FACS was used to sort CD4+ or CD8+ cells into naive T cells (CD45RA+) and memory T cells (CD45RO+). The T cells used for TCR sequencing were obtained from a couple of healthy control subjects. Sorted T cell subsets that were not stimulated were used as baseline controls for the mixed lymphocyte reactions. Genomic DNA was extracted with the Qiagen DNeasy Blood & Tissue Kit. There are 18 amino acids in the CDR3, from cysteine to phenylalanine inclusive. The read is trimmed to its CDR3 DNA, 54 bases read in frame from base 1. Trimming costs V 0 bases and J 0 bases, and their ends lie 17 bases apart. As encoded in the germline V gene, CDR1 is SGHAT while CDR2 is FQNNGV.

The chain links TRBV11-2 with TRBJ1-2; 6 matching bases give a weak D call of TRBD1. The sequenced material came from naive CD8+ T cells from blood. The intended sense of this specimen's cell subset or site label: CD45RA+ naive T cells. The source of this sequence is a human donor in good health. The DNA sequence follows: TGTGCCAGCAGCTTAGAGTTTGGGGGCTCCGGCCCTAACTATGGCTACACCTTC. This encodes CASSLEFGGSGPNYGYTF.